The clone carrying this TCR beta chain was seen more than once but under ten times. What it recognizes is unknown. What was amplified from RNA transcripts were TCR beta CDR3 regions. The TCR CDR3 first-round RT-PCR relied on the HTBI primer set. TCRdb itself ran the multiplex PCR reads through MiXCR, one entry per CDR3 protein. The sample has 330,000 or so distinct CDR3 sequences, roughly 20% seen once. The source of the sample is a study of T cells in Graves' hyperthyroidism and ophthalmopathy. Study-level information: At the time of initial diagnosis and before any treatment, peripheral blood was collected. Overall study results and limits: Blood also held most thyroid clonotypes expanded beyond 0.001.

The CDR3 length is 17 residues. Germline V gene lookup returns CDR1 SNHLY and CDR2 FYNNEI. Germline trimming cut 2 bases from V and 0 bases from J; bases unmatched to any gene: 3. This receptor was obtained from a man aged 45-65 years with Graves' ophthalmopathy. The rearrangement uses TRBV2 and TRBJ2-3, with 12 bases matching TRBD2. The sequenced material came from blood. CDR3 sequence: CASSELAGGRSTDTQYF. The CDR3 DNA reads as TGTGCCAGCAGTGAACTAGCGGGAGGGCGCAGCACAGATACGCAGTATTTT.